Each of the 28 T cell receptor beta chains below was sequenced from the same sample in a study of Ad26.COV2.S vaccination and SARS-CoV-2 variants (dated by TCRdb to the early 2020s). Libraries were constructed by the immunoSEQ multiplex PCR assay. TCRdb retrieved this table from immuneACCESS and kept in-frame rearrangements only. Not all clones are present; in checked studies, unresolved V genes account for under half, and no reason is known for the remainder. The sample records some 250,000 clones, more than 75% of which are singletons. Around 10% of the sample is in the top ten clones. The treatment or condition label, as the study defines it: some 20 received Ad26.COV2.S at low or high dose, single or two shots; roughly five received placebo; per-sample allocation not given. Repertoires of vaccine and placebo recipients were sequenced from samples taken on day 63 after the first injection. The material sequenced was peripheral blood, taken in a trial of Ad26.COV2.S vaccine versus placebo. All receptors come from a person between 18 and 59 years old who received the Ad26.COV2.S COVID-19 vaccine or a placebo.

V usage is TRBV28 and J usage is TRBJ2-7; a possible D gene is TRBD2 (6 bases). The CDR3 sequence is 12 residues long. The V gene lost 6 bases and the J gene lost 3 bases, with 9 bases spanning the gap. Per the germline V gene, CDR1 is MDHEN and CDR2 is SYDVKM. The CDR3: CASRDGSYEQYF. As DNA, the CDR3 is TGTGCCAGCAGGGACGGGAGCTACGAGCAGTACTTC.

This clone occurred a few times. The V and J genes are TRBV18 and TRBJ1-1, with 8 bases aligning to TRBD1. Trimming took 6 bases from V and 4 from J; bases not matched to a gene: 1. This CDR3 region has 12 residues. Germline V lookup: CDR1 KGHSH, CDR2 LQKENI. CDR3 DNA sequence: TGTGCCAGCTCGGACAGGGTCACTGAAGCTTTCTTT. This encodes CASSDRVTEAFF.

This clone was seen at least ten times. The chain joins TRBV24-1 to TRBJ2-1, with 9 bases aligning to TRBD1. Germline CDR1 reads KGHDR; CDR2 reads SFDVKD. The CDR3 contains 16 residues. V was pared by 2 bases and J by 5 bases, with 6 bases of the junction left unmatched. The DNA for the CDR3 is TGTGCCACCAGTGATTGGGGGACAGGGACGAACAATGAGCAGTTCTTC. Amino acid sequence: CATSDWGTGTNNEQFF.

V is TRBV6-5 and J is TRBJ2-5; 11 bases are a match to TRBD2. Germline V lookup: CDR1 MNHEY, CDR2 SVGAGI. Trimming cost V 7 bases and J 4 bases; bases outside gene matches: 2. The CDR3 is 13 amino acids. CDR3 nucleotides: TGTGCCAGCATAGCGGGGGGGCGAGAGACCCAGTACTTC. Its protein is CASIAGGRETQYF.

The chain uses TRBV7-9 and TRBJ2-3; 8 positions agree with TRBD1. Losses at the gene ends were 1 base for V and 3 bases for J; bases not matched to a gene: 9. Germline assignment: CDR1 SEHNR and CDR2 FQNEAQ (reference sequence). This CDR3 spans 17 amino acids. This chain's CDR3 is CASSLGTGTGRTDTQYF. In DNA, the CDR3 is TGTGCCAGCAGCTTAGGGACAGGGACGGGGCGGACAGATACGCAGTATTTT.

This rearrangement joins TRBV7-9 to TRBJ2-7; TRBD1 agrees at 8 bases. Trimming took 4 bases from V and 6 from J; bases not matched to a gene: 8. This CDR3 has 14 amino acids. In germline, CDR1 is SEHNR, CDR2 FQNEAQ (reference sequence). CDR3 loop: CASSWGQVFGEQYF. CDR3 nucleotide sequence: TGTGCCAGCAGCTGGGGACAGGTGTTTGGCGAGCAGTACTTC. Full variable domain (outside the CDR3, taken from reference TRBV7-9 and TRBJ2-7): DTGVSQNPRHKITKRGQNVTFRCDPISEHNRLYWYRQTLGQGPEFLTYFQNEAQLEKSRLLSDRFSAERPKGSFSTLEIQRTEQGDSAMYLCASSWGQVFGEQYFGPGTRLTVT.

Notes on this clone: The junction departs from germline at one end; a sequencing error may be responsible. The J gene is TRBJ1-5, the V gene TRBV19; a possible D gene is TRBD1 (5 bases). Germline CDR1 and CDR2: LNHDA and SQIVND (reference sequence). CDR3 length: 18 residues. This CDR3 is CASSLDLGGRPSNQPQHF. The CDR3, as DNA: TGTGCCAGTAGTCTAGACCTGGGGGGGAGACCGAGCAATCAGCCCCAGCATTTT.

This chain joins TRBV21-1 and TRBJ2-2; no DNA check was done on the table's D call, TRBD2. TRBV21-1 is assigned pseudogene status. There are 14 residues in the CDR3. The CDR3 region is CASSKGANTGELFF. In DNA, the CDR3 is TGTGCCAGCAGCAAAGGCGCAAACACCGGGGAGCTGTTTTTT.

Only one count was recorded for this clone. This chain uses TRBV6-5 with TRBJ1-2, with D maybe TRBD1 (6 bases). Germline CDR1 reads MNHEY; CDR2 reads SVGAGI. V was cut by 5 bases and J by 3 bases, with 10 bases left in between. The CDR3 runs to 13 residues. The CDR3 bases are TGTGCCAGCAGTCCACAGGGATACTATGGCTACACCTTC. Translating it yields CASSPQGYYGYTF.

This sequence joins TRBV21-1 and TRBJ1-2; TRBD1 is the table's D call and was not checked against the DNA. TRBV21-1 is tagged as a pseudogene. CDR3 length: 15 residues. CDR3 region: CASSKKGATNYGYTF. The CDR3 nucleotides read TGTGCCAGCAGCAAAAAGGGGGCCACGAACTATGGCTACACCTTC.

This chain connects TRBV9 to TRBJ2-3; a weak D match, TRBD1 (5 bases). CDR3 length: 16 amino acids. Per the germline V gene, CDR1 is SGDLS and CDR2 is YYNGEE. Deletions cut 6 bases from V and 0 bases from J, with 17 bases between. The CDR3 DNA reads as TGTGCCAGCACCCTCCAGGGTTACGCTAGCACAGATACGCAGTATTTT. The encoded protein is CASTLQGYASTDTQYF.

The chain carries TRBV19 and TRBJ2-3, with 9 bases that match TRBD1. Trimming cost V 7 bases and J 5 bases; bases outside gene matches: 7. CDR3 length: 14 residues. Germline CDR1 is LNHDA and CDR2 is SQIVND (reference sequence). The CDR3 loop is CASTPGQGRDTQYF. The CDR3 nucleotides read TGTGCCAGTACCCCCGGACAGGGGAGAGATACGCAGTATTTT.

The chain joins TRBV4-3 to TRBJ2-1; 7 positions match TRBD2. Germline CDR1 and CDR2: LGHNA and YSLEER. Trimming removed 1 base from V and 2 bases from J; junction bases left unmatched: 8. CDR3 length: 17 amino acids. The CDR3 loop is CASSQARLAETYNEQFF. The CDR3 DNA is TGCGCCAGCAGCCAAGCCCGGCTAGCGGAAACCTACAATGAGCAGTTCTTC.

This clone was detected once. The CDR3 is CSARGSTEAFF. DNA for the CDR3: TGCAGTGCTAGGGGGTCCACTGAAGCTTTCTTT. The genes are TRBV20-1 and TRBJ1-1; D is unclear. The germline V and J ends were trimmed by 3 bases and 4 bases, with 6 bases remaining between them. This CDR3 is built from 11 residues. Germline V gene data show CDR1 as DFQATT and CDR2 as SNEGSKA (reference sequence).

This chain uses TRBV24-1 with TRBJ1-5; 7 nucleotides line up with TRBD1. J was trimmed by 3 bases and V by 4 bases; bases with no gene match: 5. Per the germline V gene, CDR1 is KGHDR and CDR2 is SFDVKD. CDR3 length equals 15 residues. The CDR3 region has the DNA TGTGCCACCAGTGAGGGGGGACAGTACAATCAGCCCCAGCATTTT. Translated: CATSEGGQYNQPQHF.

The chain links TRBV3-1 (or the pseudogene TRBV3-2) to TRBJ1-4; tentative D call: TRBD1 (5 bases). The CDR3 is 16 residues long. Trimming stripped 1 base from V and 4 bases from J, with 13 bases between. The germline V gene has CDR1 LGHDT and CDR2 YNNKEL (reference sequence). The CDR3 reads CASSQGSAGYNEKLFF. CDR3 in DNA: TGTGCCAGCAGCCAAGGGTCGGCAGGGTATAATGAAAAACTGTTTTTT.

This sequence joins TRBV28 and TRBJ1-1, with D possibly matching TRBD1 (5 bases). This CDR3 is built from 16 residues. Germline V gene data show CDR1 as MDHEN and CDR2 as SYDVKM. V was clipped by 8 bases and J by 3 bases, with 22 bases between them. This chain's CDR3 is CASLMSGGLVYTEAFF. CDR3 DNA sequence: TGTGCCAGCCTCATGAGCGGGGGTTTAGTGTACACTGAAGCTTTCTTT.

This chain links TRBV25-1 with TRBJ1-3, with D hard to call. CDR1 is MGHDK, CDR2 SYGVNS, per germline. V was cut by 7 bases and J by 0 bases, with 19 bases left in between. The CDR3 has 17 residues. DNA for the CDR3: TGTGCCAGCACCCCGGGGATTCTGGACTTCTCTGGAAACACCATATATTTT. This translates into CASTPGILDFSGNTIYF.

This chain joins TRBV7-3 and TRBJ2-1; D is ambiguous. V shed 5 bases and J shed 0 bases, with 11 bases lying between them. Germline values: CDR1 SGHTA, CDR2 FQGTGA. The CDR3 contains 15 residues. The CDR3 bases are TGTGCCAGCAGCCCCCTCCCGAGCTCCTACAATGAGCAGTTCTTC. Amino acid sequence: CASSPLPSSYNEQFF.

This rearrangement joins TRBV20-1 to TRBJ1-2; D is unresolved. The CDR3 is 9 residues long. Germline loops: CDR1 DFQATT, CDR2 SNEGSKA (reference sequence). V was clipped by 3 bases and J by 8 bases, with 4 bases between them. The CDR3 reads CSASRGYTF. For the CDR3, the DNA is TGCAGTGCTAGTCGGGGCTACACCTTC.

The chain has TRBV7-6 and TRBJ2-4; perhaps TRBD1 as D (6 bases). The germline V gene has CDR1 SGHVS and CDR2 FNYEAQ. The CDR3 covers 17 residues. Trimming took off 0 bases at V and 1 base at J, with 13 bases between the two ends. This chain's CDR3 is CASSLAAGAWAKNIQYF. Here the CDR3 DNA reads TGTGCCAGCAGCTTAGCGGCAGGGGCGTGGGCCAAAAACATTCAGTACTTC.

This chain links TRBV6-5 with TRBJ1-6; D unclear. The CDR3 loop spans 14 amino acids. The germline V gene encodes CDR1 MNHEY and CDR2 SVGAGI. Trimming cost V 0 bases and J 9 bases, with 9 bases left between them. The DNA for the CDR3 is TGTGCCAGCAGTTACTCGATGGTAACTTCACCCCTCCACTTT. It is translated as CASSYSMVTSPLHF.

This chain uses TRBV5-6 with TRBJ1-3, with 7 bases aligning to TRBD1. The CDR3 runs to 13 residues. J was trimmed by 7 bases and V by 0 bases; bases with no gene match: 1. Germline CDR1 and CDR2: SGHDT and YYEEEE. DNA of the CDR3: TGTGCCAGCAGCTTGGAACAGGGGAACACCATATATTTT. Its translation: CASSLEQGNTIYF.

The CDR3: CASSVAGDGRVNTEAFF. The CDR3 bases are TGTGCCAGCAGCGTAGCCGGGGACGGCAGGGTGAACACTGAAGCTTTCTTT. The rearrangement links TRBV9 to TRBJ1-1; D is perhaps TRBD1 (5 bases). The V and J ends lost 0 bases and 0 bases respectively, with 15 bases between them. The CDR3 has 17 amino acids. Germline V gene sequence: CDR1 SGDLS, CDR2 YYNGEE.

The rearrangement joins TRBV18 to TRBJ2-3, with unresolved D. Germline V gene sequence: CDR1 KGHSH, CDR2 LQKENI. The CDR3 runs to 14 residues. V was cut by 6 bases and J by 2 bases, with 12 bases left in between. The CDR3 loop reads CASSQEVSTDTQYF. For the CDR3, the DNA is TGTGCCAGCTCCCAGGAAGTGTCCACAGATACGCAGTATTTT.

J is TRBJ2-2 and V is TRBV2; D is uncertain. This CDR3 contains 11 residues. V was cut by 11 bases and J by 6 bases, with 10 bases left in between. CDR1 and CDR2 (germline): SNHLY, FYNNEI. CDR3 loop: CAGHSSGELFF. CDR3 bases: TGTGCCGGCCACTCCTCCGGGGAGCTGTTTTTT.

V and J are TRBV11-3 and TRBJ1-5; D gene ambiguous. Germline-derived CDR1 and CDR2 are SGHNT and YENEEA. The CDR3 sequence is 16 residues long. The ends were cut back, 0 bases at V and 7 bases at J, with 16 bases in the middle. The CDR3: CASSLDFPARGQPQHF. The DNA for the CDR3 is TGTGCCAGCAGCTTAGATTTCCCCGCCAGAGGACAGCCCCAGCATTTT.

The chain joins TRBV28 to TRBJ1-2; no definite D call. This CDR3 contains 10 residues. The V and J ends lost 3 bases and 8 bases respectively, with 4 bases between them. Germline assignment: CDR1 MDHEN and CDR2 SYDVKM. CDR3: CASSFRGYTF. CDR3 DNA sequence: TGTGCCAGCAGTTTCAGGGGCTACACCTTC.